A single sample gave rise to the 3 T cell receptor beta chains below, sequenced in a study of post-analysis software for immune sequencing data. The study's findings and limits: Patients showed TRBV5-6, TRBV5-1 and TRBV20-1 among five TRBV segments more frequent than in controls.

Built from TCR beta cDNA, the libraries had unique molecular identifiers in them. TCRdb re-called the PCR reads with MiXCR, one entry per CDR3 protein. The table lists 150,000 to 200,000 distinct CDR3 sequences, about 32% of them singletons, with about 1.6% in the top ten. For these receptors, no antigen is known. The sequencing input was blood. Receptor source: a girl aged 5 to 17 with multiple sclerosis.

This clonotype was counted a single time. A much larger clonotype is one base distant, so this may be a read error. CDR3 nucleotides: TGTGTCAGCAGCCCCGCAGCGAGCACAGATACGCAGTATTTT. Translating it yields CVSSPAASTDTQYF. The chain has TRBV12-3 or TRBV12-4 and TRBJ2-3; the D is unclear. The CDR3 totals 14 residues.

A word on this clonotype: The CDR3 does not close with the conserved phenylalanine or tryptophan, likely indicating a read error. V gene TRBV7-9 combines with J gene TRBJ2-6; 10 bases align to TRBD2. This CDR3 contains 17 residues. CDR1 and CDR2 (germline): SEHNR, FQNEAQ (reference sequence). V was clipped by 4 bases and J by 2 bases; unmatched bases: 5. The CDR3 sequence: CASSSSGRGTGANVLTC. The CDR3 nucleotides are TGTGCCAGCAGCTCTAGCGGGAGAGGGACTGGGGCCAACGTCCTGACTTGC.

The rearrangement uses TRBV10-3 and TRBJ1-1, with TRBD1 matching over 7 bases. Trimming cost V 6 bases and J 7 bases; bases outside gene matches: 11. Per germline, CDR1 ENHRY and CDR2 SYGVKD. The CDR3 consists of 14 residues. This CDR3 reads CAIRKVRDSHEAFF. The CDR3 bases are TGTGCCATCAGGAAGGTCCGGGACAGTCATGAAGCTTTCTTT.